The 9 T cell receptor beta chains in this list originate from one sample, sequenced in a study of T-cell reconstitution after alpha-beta-depleted transplantation in children. This sample's TCRbeta library carried unique molecular identifier barcodes. TCRdb independently ran MiXCR on the PCR reads; one entry per CDR3 protein. The data contain roughly 240,000 distinct CDR3 sequences, around 7.8% of them singletons. Sequencing was performed on PBMCs, mostly from graft donor cells, taken 180 days after TCRalphabeta/CD19-depleted stem cell transplant. Receptors were obtained from a male patient younger than 18 who had a stem cell transplant for acute lymphoblastic leukemia, so the T cells may come from the graft donor.

This clonotype was seen more than once but under ten times. The chain joins TRBV12-5 to TRBJ2-7; no reliable D call. CDR3 length equals 15 residues. Germline assignment: CDR1 LGHNT and CDR2 FRNRAP. V was shortened by 6 bases and J by 0 bases, with 15 bases between the two germline ends. In DNA, the CDR3 is TGTGCTAGTGGCCCCGGACGGTACAGCTCCTACGAGCAGTACTTC. Translated: CASGPGRYSSYEQYF.

In this sample, this clonotype turned up many times. V usage is TRBV2 and J usage is TRBJ2-1, with TRBD2 matching 9 bases. V shed 7 bases, J shed 2 bases, and the junction held 6 bases outside the gene matches. Germline V CDR1 and CDR2: SNHLY, FYNNEI. This CDR3 has 15 amino acids. CDR3 amino acids: CASNLAGGPYNEQFF. CDR3 bases: TGTGCCAGCAACCTCGCGGGGGGGCCCTACAATGAGCAGTTCTTC.

This clonotype was seen at least ten times. The chain employs TRBV20-1 and TRBJ2-3; TRBD1 agrees at 9 bases. V trimming: 6 bases; J trimming: 5 bases; junction bases outside the gene matches: 3. The CDR3 is 12 residues long. CDR1 and CDR2 from the germline V gene are DFQATT and SNEGSKA (reference sequence). This CDR3 reads CSAGTGRDTQYF. CDR3 bases: TGCAGTGCGGGGACAGGGAGAGATACGCAGTATTTT.

This clonotype was seen at least ten times. An end of the junction differs from the germline gene, which may be a read error. This sequence joins TRBV20-1 and TRBJ2-3; 10 bases align to TRBD1. In germline, CDR1 is DFQATT, CDR2 SNEGSKA (reference sequence). The CDR3 runs to 10 residues. The CDR3 nucleotides are TGCAGTGCTCCCGGGACAGGGGCCAATTTT. This sequence encodes CSAPGTGANF.

This clonotype was picked up many times. The chain uses TRBV7-7 and TRBJ2-1; 7 bases agree with TRBD1. V lost 5 bases, J lost 0 bases, and 4 bases stayed unmatched. In germline, CDR1 is SSHAT, CDR2 FNYEAQ (reference sequence). This CDR3 contains 15 residues. The CDR3 protein is CASSMTGSSYNEQFF. The CDR3 DNA reads TGTGCCAGCAGCATGACAGGGAGCTCCTACAATGAGCAGTTCTTC.

This clonotype was seen more than once but under ten times. The gene calls are TRBV7-3 and TRBJ2-6, with D possibly matching TRBD2 (5 bases). The CDR3 totals 14 residues. Trimming shortened V by 5 bases and J by 8 bases, and 13 bases separated the two germline ends. The germline V gene encodes CDR1 SGHTA and CDR2 FQGTGA. CDR3 sequence reads: CASSLPGLSNVLTF. The CDR3 DNA follows: TGTGCCAGCAGCCTCCCAGGACTGTCCAACGTCCTGACTTTC. Full variable domain (outside the CDR3, taken from reference TRBV7-3 and TRBJ2-6): GAGVSQTPSNKVTEKGKYVELRCDPISGHTALYWYRQSLGQGPEFLIYFQGTGAADDSGLPNDRFFAVRPEGSVSTLKIQRTERGDSAVYLCASSLPGLSNVLTFGAGSRLTVL.

This clonotype was seen ten or more times. The chain is built from TRBV5-5 and TRBJ1-2; no clear D. Germline-derived CDR1 and CDR2 are SGHKS and YYEKEE (reference sequence). This CDR3 comprises 12 residues. V lost 0 bases and J 11 bases, leaving 11 bases between the germline ends. CDR3 bases: TGTGCCAGCAGCTTGGGGTGGCCTGCATACACCTTC. This codes for CASSLGWPAYTF.

This clonotype was seen many times. The CDR3 nucleotides read TGCGCCAGCAGCTTGGTAGCGGGAGCTGGCGAGCAGTACTTC. Translated: CASSLVAGAGEQYF. The chain joins TRBV5-1 to TRBJ2-7; TRBD2 agrees at 9 bases. Germline CDR1 SGHRS, CDR2 YFSETQ. This CDR3 has 14 amino acids. The trim removed 0 bases at V and 6 bases at J, leaving 4 bases unmatched.

This clonotype was seen repeatedly, ten times or more. The chain joins TRBV7-8 to TRBJ2-5; D unresolved. Germline V gene data show CDR1 as SGHVS and CDR2 as FQNEAQ. CDR3 length equals 14 residues. V was clipped by 1 base and J by 5 bases, with 11 bases between them. CDR3 protein: CASSLEWVAETQYF. CDR3 nucleotides: TGTGCCAGCAGCTTAGAATGGGTCGCCGAGACCCAGTACTTC.